This T cell receptor beta chain was retrieved from a study of blood T cell repertoires in COVID-19. Study at large: Both acute and convalescent COVID-19 samples were obtained from the United States, Italy and Spain.

In the authors' methods: From reference gene primer amplification, estimates of nucleated cell counts were derived. Some clones are missing from TCRdb's copy, which holds only in-frame ones; the method was immunoSEQ multiplex PCR. The V and J calls and clone size are taken from that table; D and trimming were inferred from the DNA. The data contain around 150,000 clones, roughly 79% of them seen just once; the ten biggest clones take up less than 3%. Clinical history reported by participants formed the basis on which cohorts were assigned. For recovered donors of Cohort 3, there were two negative PCRs, clearance, or symptom resolution. The germline V gene encodes CDR1 LNHDA and CDR2 SQIVND (reference sequence). CDR3 length: 18 amino acids. Losses at the gene ends were 7 bases for V and 0 bases for J; bases not matched to a gene: 7.

The chain combines TRBV19 with TRBJ2-1; TRBD2 matches at 15 bases. The sample was PBMCs or T cells enriched from blood (not recorded which). The TCR originated in a woman aged 50 to 60 who had recovered from COVID-19. The CDR3 loop is CASTFRGLAGGSYNEQFF. The CDR3 DNA sequence: TGTGCCAGTACCTTTAGGGGACTAGCGGGAGGCTCCTACAATGAGCAGTTCTTC.